This T cell receptor beta chain was recorded in a study of blood T cell repertoires in COVID-19. About the research overall: Specimens from acute and convalescent COVID-19 originated in the United States, Italy and Spain. Nucleic acid was either cDNA or gDNA, and it came from T cells, B-cell-depleted T cells, or PBMCs.

As processed by the authors: Amplification of reference gene primers provided the estimated nucleated cell counts. Only in-frame clones appear in the TCRdb table, and some are missing; sequencing was by immunoSEQ multiplex PCR. Clone size and V and J calls were adopted from that table, with D and trimming inferred from the DNA. The data show about 210,000 clones, approximately 85% seen once. It was during active infection that Seattle patients were enrolled and then longitudinally followed. The J segment lost 5 bases and the V segment lost 7 bases, leaving 18 bases of the junction unmatched. The CDR3 totals 16 residues. CDR1 and CDR2 from the germline V gene are SQVTM and ANQGSEA.

This receptor was identified in a woman between 65 and 79 years old with COVID-19, enrolled during active disease. Sequencing was carried out using peripheral blood. This rearrangement joins TRBV29-1 to TRBJ2-5; 8 bases are shared with TRBD1. The CDR3: CSADGLAGGKWETQYF. CDR3 DNA: TGCAGCGCCGATGGTCTAGCAGGGGGCAAGTGGGAGACCCAGTACTTC.